This T cell receptor (beta chain) is drawn from a study of blood T cell repertoires in COVID-19. Seattle's enrolled individuals joined amid active infection and were then monitored longitudinally. Source study methods: Reference gene primer amplification in the assay estimated nucleated cell counts. TCRdb's copy holds only in-frame clones and misses some; the assay was immunoSEQ multiplex PCR. D and trimming come from the DNA, and the V and J calls and clone size come from that table. Here the sample spans tens of thousands of clones, roughly 87% being singletons. J was trimmed by 0 bases and V by 7 bases; bases with no gene match: 7. Germline lookup yields CDR1 SNHLY and CDR2 FYNNEI. This CDR3 contains 15 residues.

The chain employs TRBV2 and TRBJ1-1; 8 nucleotides agree with TRBD1. This TCR was recovered from a woman aged 55-69 years with COVID-19, enrolled during active disease. The sample comprised peripheral blood. The CDR3 sequence: CASTEDRAMNTEAFF. DNA of the CDR3: TGTGCCAGCACGGAGGACAGGGCAATGAACACTGAAGCTTTCTTT.